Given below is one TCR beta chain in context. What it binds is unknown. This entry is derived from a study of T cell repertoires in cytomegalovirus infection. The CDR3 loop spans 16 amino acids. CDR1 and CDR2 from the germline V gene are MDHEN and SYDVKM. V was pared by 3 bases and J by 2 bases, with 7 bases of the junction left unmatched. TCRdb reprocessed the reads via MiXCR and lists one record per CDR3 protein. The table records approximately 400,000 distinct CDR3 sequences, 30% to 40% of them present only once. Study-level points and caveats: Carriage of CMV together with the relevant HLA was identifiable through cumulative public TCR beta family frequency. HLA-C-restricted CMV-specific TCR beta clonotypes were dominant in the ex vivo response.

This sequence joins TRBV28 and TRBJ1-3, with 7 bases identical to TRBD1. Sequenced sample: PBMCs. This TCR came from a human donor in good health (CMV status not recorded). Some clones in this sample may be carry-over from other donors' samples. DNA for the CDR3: TGTGCCAGCAGTTTGATTGGAGGGGGCCCTGGAAACACCATATATTTT. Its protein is CASSLIGGGPGNTIYF.